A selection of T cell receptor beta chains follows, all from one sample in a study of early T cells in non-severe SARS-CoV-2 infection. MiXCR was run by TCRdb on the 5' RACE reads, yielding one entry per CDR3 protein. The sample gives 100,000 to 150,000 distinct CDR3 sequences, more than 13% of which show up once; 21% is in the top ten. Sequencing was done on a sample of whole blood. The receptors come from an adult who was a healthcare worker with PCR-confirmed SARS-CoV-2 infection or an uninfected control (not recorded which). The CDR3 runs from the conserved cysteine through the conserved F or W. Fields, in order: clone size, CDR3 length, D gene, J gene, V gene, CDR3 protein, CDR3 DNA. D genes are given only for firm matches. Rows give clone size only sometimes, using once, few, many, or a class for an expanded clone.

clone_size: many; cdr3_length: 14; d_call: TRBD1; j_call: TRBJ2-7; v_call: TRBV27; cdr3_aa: CASSVFGQAYEQYF; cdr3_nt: TGTGCCAGCAGTGTATTCGGACAGGCCTACGAGCAGTACTTC
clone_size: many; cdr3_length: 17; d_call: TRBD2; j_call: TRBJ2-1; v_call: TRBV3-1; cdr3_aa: CASSQVGSGGSYNEQFF; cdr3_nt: TGTGCCAGCAGCCAAGTAGGGAGCGGGGGGTCCTACAATGAGCAGTTCTTC
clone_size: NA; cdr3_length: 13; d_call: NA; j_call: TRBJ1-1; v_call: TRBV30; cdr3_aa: CAWSVRTNTEAFF; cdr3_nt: TGTGCCTGGAGTGTACGTACGAACACTGAAGCTTTCTTT
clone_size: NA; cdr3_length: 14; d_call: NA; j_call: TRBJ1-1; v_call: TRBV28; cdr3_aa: CASSFSNMNTEAFF; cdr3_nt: TGTGCCAGCAGTTTCTCTAACATGAACACTGAAGCTTTCTTT
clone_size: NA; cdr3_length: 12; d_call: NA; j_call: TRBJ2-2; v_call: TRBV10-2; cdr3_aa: CASTGFTGELFF; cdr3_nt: TGCGCCAGCACAGGCTTCACCGGGGAGCTGTTTTTT
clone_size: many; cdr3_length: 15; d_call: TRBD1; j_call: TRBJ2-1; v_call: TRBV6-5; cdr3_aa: CASRAYGQGNNEQFF; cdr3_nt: TGTGCCAGCAGGGCTTATGGACAGGGCAACAATGAGCAGTTCTTC
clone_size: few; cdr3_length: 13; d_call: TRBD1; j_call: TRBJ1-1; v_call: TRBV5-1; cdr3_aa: CASSTGQRTEAFF; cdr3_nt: TGCGCCAGCAGCACGGGACAGCGTACTGAAGCTTTCTTT
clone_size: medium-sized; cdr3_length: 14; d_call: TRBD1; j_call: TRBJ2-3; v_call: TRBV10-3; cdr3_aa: CAISAGTATDTQYF; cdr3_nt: TGTGCCATCAGTGCCGGGACAGCGACAGATACGCAGTATTTT
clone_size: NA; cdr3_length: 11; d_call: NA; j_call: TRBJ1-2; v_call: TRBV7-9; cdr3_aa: CASSPRHSYTF; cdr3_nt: TGTGCCAGCAGCCCCCGACATAGCTACACCTTC
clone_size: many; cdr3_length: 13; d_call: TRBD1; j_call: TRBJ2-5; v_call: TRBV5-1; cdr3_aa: CASRGQDQETQYF; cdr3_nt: TGCGCCAGCAGAGGACAGGACCAAGAGACCCAGTACTTC
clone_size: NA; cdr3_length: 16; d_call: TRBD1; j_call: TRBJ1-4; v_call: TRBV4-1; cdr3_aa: CASSQGWTGFREKLFF; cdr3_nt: TGCGCCAGCAGCCAAGGATGGACAGGGTTTCGGGAAAAACTGTTTTTT
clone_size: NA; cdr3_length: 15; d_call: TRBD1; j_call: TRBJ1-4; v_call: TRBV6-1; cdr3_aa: CASRSTGGTNEKLFF; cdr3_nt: TGTGCCAGCAGATCTACAGGGGGAACTAATGAAAAACTGTTTTTT
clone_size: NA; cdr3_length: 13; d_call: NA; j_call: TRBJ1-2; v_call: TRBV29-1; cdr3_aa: CSVELAPGHGYTF; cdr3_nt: TGCAGCGTTGAATTGGCCCCCGGCCATGGCTACACCTTC
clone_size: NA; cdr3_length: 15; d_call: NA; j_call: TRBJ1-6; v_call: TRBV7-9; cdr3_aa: CASSLVQAGDSPLHF; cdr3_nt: TGTGCCAGCAGCTTAGTACAGGCCGGGGATTCACCCCTCCACTTT
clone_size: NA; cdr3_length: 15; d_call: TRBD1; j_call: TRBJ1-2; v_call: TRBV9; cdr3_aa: CASSVVGTGGYGYTF; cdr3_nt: TGTGCCAGCAGCGTAGTTGGGACAGGGGGCTATGGCTACACCTTC
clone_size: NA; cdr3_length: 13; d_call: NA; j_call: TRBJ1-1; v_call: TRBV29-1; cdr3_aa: CSVAWTTNTEAFF; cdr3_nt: TGCAGCGTTGCGTGGACAACGAACACTGAAGCTTTCTTT
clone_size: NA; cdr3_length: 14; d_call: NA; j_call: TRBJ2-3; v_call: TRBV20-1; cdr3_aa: CSARGQLQADTQYF; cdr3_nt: TGCAGTGCTAGAGGTCAACTACAGGCAGATACGCAGTATTTT
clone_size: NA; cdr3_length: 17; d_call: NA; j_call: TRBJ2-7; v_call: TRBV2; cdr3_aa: CASSGGVLTESSYEQYF; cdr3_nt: TGTGCCAGCAGTGGAGGAGTCCTGACAGAAAGCTCCTACGAGCAGTACTTC
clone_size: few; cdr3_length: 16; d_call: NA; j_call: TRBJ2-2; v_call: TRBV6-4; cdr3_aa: CASSPEGGTNTGELFF; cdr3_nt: TGTGCCAGCAGCCCGGAAGGGGGTACGAACACCGGGGAGCTGTTTTTT
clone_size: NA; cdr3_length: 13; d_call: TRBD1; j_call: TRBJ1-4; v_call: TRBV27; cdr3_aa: CASRDRINEKLFF; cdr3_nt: TGTGCCTCCCGGGACAGGATTAATGAAAAACTGTTTTTT
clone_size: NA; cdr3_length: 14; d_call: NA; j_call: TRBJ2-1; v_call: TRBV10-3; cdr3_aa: CAISGGRGNDEQFF; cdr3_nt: TGTGCCATCAGTGGGGGGCGGGGTAATGATGAGCAGTTCTTC
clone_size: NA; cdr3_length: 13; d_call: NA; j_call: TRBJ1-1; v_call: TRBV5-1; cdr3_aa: CASSLALGYEAFF; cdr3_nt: TGCGCCAGCAGCTTGGCCCTGGGATACGAAGCTTTCTTT
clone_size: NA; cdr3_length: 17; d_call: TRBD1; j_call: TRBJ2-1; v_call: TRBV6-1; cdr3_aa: CASSVQPGQGAGNEQFF; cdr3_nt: TGTGCCAGCAGTGTGCAACCGGGACAGGGGGCCGGGAATGAGCAGTTCTTC
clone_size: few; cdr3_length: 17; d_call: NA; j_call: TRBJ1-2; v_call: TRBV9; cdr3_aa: CASSSSRDKRRDYGYTF; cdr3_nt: TGTGCCAGCAGCTCAAGCAGGGACAAGAGGCGAGACTATGGCTACACCTTC
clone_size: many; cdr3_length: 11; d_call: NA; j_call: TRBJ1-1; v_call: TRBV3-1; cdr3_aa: CASKGVAEAFF; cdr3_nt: TGTGCCAGCAAGGGGGTGGCTGAAGCTTTCTTT
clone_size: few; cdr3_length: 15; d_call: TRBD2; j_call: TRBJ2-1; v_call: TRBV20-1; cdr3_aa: CSASSSGGAVNEQFF; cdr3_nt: TGCAGTGCCTCTTCTAGCGGGGGGGCCGTTAATGAGCAGTTCTTC
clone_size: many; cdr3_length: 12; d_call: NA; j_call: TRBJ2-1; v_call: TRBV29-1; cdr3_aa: CSVSRASNEQFF; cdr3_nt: TGCAGCGTGAGCAGGGCGTCTAATGAGCAGTTCTTC
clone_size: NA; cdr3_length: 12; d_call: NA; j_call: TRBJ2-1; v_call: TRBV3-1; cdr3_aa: CASSLGRGEQFF; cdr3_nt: TGTGCCAGCAGCCTAGGACGTGGTGAGCAGTTCTTC
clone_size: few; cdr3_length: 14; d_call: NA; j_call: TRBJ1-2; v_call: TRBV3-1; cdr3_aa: CASSQEGSPLGYTF; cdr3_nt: TGTGCCAGCAGCCAAGAGGGTAGTCCCTTGGGCTACACCTTC
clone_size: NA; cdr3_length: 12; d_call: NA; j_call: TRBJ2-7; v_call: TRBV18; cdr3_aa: CASSPRGSEQYF; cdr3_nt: TGTGCCAGCTCACCTCGGGGTAGCGAGCAGTACTTC